The 26 T cell receptor beta chains below were found in one sample sequenced in a study of T-cell memory formation after mild COVID-19. Using its own MiXCR run on the 5' RACE reads, TCRdb lists one record per CDR3 protein. The table lists fewer than 700,000 distinct CDR3 sequences, about a sixth of them singletons. Material for sequencing was PBMCs or a T cell subset sorted from them (not recorded which). The receptors shown here come from an adult woman who had mild COVID-19 (a few samples of this study predate the infection). Cell type and time point are not known.

This clonotype was seen only a few times. This chain joins TRBV12-3 or TRBV12-4 and TRBJ2-2, with D unresolved. The CDR3 loop spans 11 amino acids. V gave up 6 bases and J gave up 10 bases, with 9 bases separating them. The CDR3 nucleotides are TGTGCCAGCAGGGAACTGGAGGAGCTGTTTTTT. Its translation: CASRELEELFF.

This clonotype was counted between two and nine times. This chain joins TRBV6-6 and TRBJ2-1; tentatively, D is TRBD1 or TRBD2 (5 bases each). The germline V gene has CDR1 MNHNY and CDR2 SVGAGI (reference sequence). Deletions cut 6 bases from V and 9 bases from J, with 15 bases between. The CDR3 totals 13 residues. The DNA of the CDR3 is TGTGCCAGCAGCCTGGGACCCCTGGTTGAGCAGTTCTTC. It yields the protein CASSLGPLVEQFF.

V gene TRBV20-1 combines with J gene TRBJ2-2; D may be TRBD1 (6 bases). Trimming removed 0 bases from V and 4 bases from J, with 27 bases in between. Looked up from germline, CDR1 is DFQATT and CDR2 is SNEGSKA (reference sequence). CDR3 length equals 20 residues. The DNA of the CDR3 is TGCAGTGCTAGAGACCAACCGTTGGACAGAGCCTTTCTTGGCACCGGGGAGCTGTTTTTT. This translates into CSARDQPLDRAFLGTGELFF.

Only a few counts were recorded for this clonotype. The rearrangement links TRBV7-2 to TRBJ2-1; TRBD2 matches 12 bases. Germline V gene data show CDR1 as SGHTA and CDR2 as FQGNSA. V lost 4 bases to trimming and J lost 0 bases; unmatched junction nucleotides: 16. CDR3 length: 21 amino acids. In DNA form, the CDR3 reads TGTGCCAGCAGCTCGCCGCCGGGACTAGCGGGTACGATGAGCTCCTACAATGAGCAGTTCTTC. This encodes CASSSPPGLAGTMSSYNEQFF. Full variable domain (rest looked up from reference TRBV7-2 and TRBJ2-1): GAGVSQSPSNKVTEKGKDVELRCDPISGHTALYWYRQSLGQGLEFLIYFQGNSAPDKSGLPSDRFSAERTGGSVSTLTIQRTQQEDSAVYLCASSSPPGLAGTMSSYNEQFFGPGTRLTVL.

This clonotype was observed a handful of times. The CDR3 nucleotides are TGTGCCAGCAGTTTAGAGGCAGGTAGTAACTATGGCTACACCTTC. It specifies CASSLEAGSNYGYTF. The rearrangement joins TRBV12-3 or TRBV12-4 to TRBJ1-2; D remains ambiguous. V shed 1 base and J shed 1 base, with 10 bases lying between them. The CDR3 has 15 amino acids.

This clonotype was seen a few times. This sequence joins TRBV5-4 and TRBJ2-5, with 7 bases lining up with TRBD2. The length of the CDR3 is 16 residues. With V trimmed by 0 bases and J by 1 base, 6 bases remained unmatched. The germline V gene encodes CDR1 SGHNT and CDR2 YYREEE (reference sequence). In DNA form, the CDR3 reads TGTGCCAGCAGCTTGGATTCTAGCGGACCCCAAGAGACCCAGTACTTC. It encodes CASSLDSSGPQETQYF.

The CDR3 coding sequence is TGTGCCAGCAGCCAATCACGCACAGATACGCAGTATTTT. It codes for CASSQSRTDTQYF. The J gene is TRBJ2-3, the V gene TRBV3-1; the D is unclear. The CDR3 runs 13 residues. Germline V gene lookup returns CDR1 LGHDT and CDR2 YNNKEL (reference sequence). Trimming took 2 bases from V and 1 from J, leaving 4 bases between them.

The chain is built from TRBV5-6 and TRBJ1-2, with D uncertain. CDR3 length equals 12 residues. Germline CDR1 and CDR2: SGHDT and YYEEEE. Trimming shortened V by 0 bases and J by 7 bases, and 7 bases separated the two germline ends. CDR3 sequence reads: CASSLEPIGYTF. The CDR3, as DNA: TGTGCCAGCAGCTTGGAGCCAATTGGCTACACCTTC. The full variable domain, its missing parts supplied by reference TRBV5-6 and TRBJ1-2, is DAGVTQSPTHLIKTRGQQVTLRCSPKSGHDTVSWYQQALGQGPQFIFQYYEEEERQRGNFPDRFSGHQFPNYSSELNVNALLLGDSALYLCASSLEPIGYTFGSGTRLTVV.

This clonotype has just a few counts. This chain joins TRBV7-2 and TRBJ2-3; 9 bases agree with TRBD2. The CDR3 has 16 residues. The germline V gene has CDR1 SGHTA and CDR2 FQGNSA. V shed 0 bases, J shed 3 bases, and the junction held 4 bases outside the gene matches. This CDR3 reads CASSLAAGGMTDTQYF. CDR3 DNA sequence: TGTGCCAGCAGCTTAGCGGCGGGAGGGATGACAGATACGCAGTATTTT.

The chain is built from TRBV30 and TRBJ2-5, with a tentative D call TRBD2 (7 bases). The germline V gene encodes CDR1 GTSNPN and CDR2 SVGIG (reference sequence). The germline V and J ends were trimmed by 3 bases and 4 bases, with 15 bases remaining between them. This CDR3 is 14 amino acids long. The CDR3 is CAWSSGGGGETQYF. The CDR3 DNA reads as TGTGCCTGGAGCTCGGGGGGAGGGGGAGAGACCCAGTACTTC.

The V and J genes are TRBV5-1 and TRBJ2-1; 8 nucleotides line up with TRBD1. Germline V CDR1 and CDR2: SGHRS, YFSETQ. V lost 3 bases and J lost 4; bases outside the gene matches: 3. This CDR3 contains 14 residues. This CDR3 reads CASSYRDRYNEQFF. For the CDR3, the DNA is TGCGCCAGCAGCTACCGGGACAGGTACAATGAGCAGTTCTTC.

This clonotype was seen only a few times. This chain links TRBV20-1 with TRBJ1-5; no reliable D call. V lost 3 bases, J lost 6 bases, and 12 bases lay in between. CDR1 and CDR2 from the germline V gene are DFQATT and SNEGSKA (reference sequence). The CDR3 has 13 residues. Here the CDR3 reads CSASPGNGQPQHF. CDR3 nucleotides: TGCAGTGCTAGTCCTGGGAACGGTCAGCCCCAGCATTTT.

V gene TRBV7-9 combines with J gene TRBJ2-1, with 7 bases lining up with TRBD2. CDR1 is SEHNR, CDR2 FQNEAQ, per germline (reference sequence). The CDR3 totals 19 residues. The ends lost 2 bases at V and 4 bases at J; junction bases unmatched: 17. For the CDR3, the DNA is TGTGCCAGCAGCTTATATCCGGGCGGGGCTAGCGGAGAATACAATGAGCAGTTCTTC. Encoded protein: CASSLYPGGASGEYNEQFF.

The DNA of the CDR3 is TGTGCCAGCAGCCCATTGACAGGGACCTACACCGGGGAGCTGTTTTTT. It is translated as CASSPLTGTYTGELFF. The V call is TRBV7-2, the J call TRBJ2-2; 7 positions agree with TRBD1. V was clipped by 5 bases and J by 3 bases; unmatched bases: 9. CDR1 and CDR2 (germline): SGHTA, FQGNSA. The CDR3 has 16 residues.

This clonotype has a handful of counts. The rearrangement links TRBV12-3 or TRBV12-4 to TRBJ1-2; TRBD1 is a possible D gene (5 bases). Trimming took 2 bases from V and 1 from J, leaving 11 bases between them. The CDR3 is 15 amino acids. CDR3 nucleotide sequence: TGTGCCAGCAGTTTAAAGGGACGGCTTAACTATGGCTACACCTTC. Translation gives CASSLKGRLNYGYTF.

The chain combines TRBV7-9 with TRBJ2-1; D possibly corresponds to TRBD1 (6 bases). Looked up from germline, CDR1 is SEHNR and CDR2 is FQNEAQ (reference sequence). V was trimmed by 7 bases and J by 3 bases, leaving 16 bases between them. This CDR3 spans 15 amino acids. This CDR3 reads CASTGYREGYNEQFF. DNA for the CDR3: TGTGCCAGCACCGGGTACAGGGAAGGCTACAATGAGCAGTTCTTC.

The rearrangement joins TRBV2 to TRBJ2-3, with D possibly TRBD2 on 5 matching bases. Looked up from germline, CDR1 is SNHLY and CDR2 is FYNNEI. Trimming shortened V by 6 bases and J by 4 bases, and 11 bases separated the two germline ends. This CDR3 spans 13 amino acids. CDR3 residues: CASRKDSADTQYF. The CDR3 nucleotides read TGTGCCAGCAGGAAGGACTCAGCAGATACGCAGTATTTT. Full variable domain (missing parts from reference TRBV2 and TRBJ2-3): EPEVTQTPSHQVTQMGQEVILRCVPISNHLYFYWYRQILGQKVEFLVSFYNNEISEKSEIFDDQFSVERPDGSNFTLKIRSTKLEDSAMYFCASRKDSADTQYFGPGTRLTVL.

This chain joins TRBV4-1 and TRBJ2-7; D remains unclear. CDR1 and CDR2 (germline): MGHRA, YSYEKL. The CDR3 is made up of 14 amino acids. The V gene lost 5 bases and the J gene lost 0 bases, with 11 bases spanning the gap. The CDR3 sequence: CASSVQMTSYEQYF. DNA of the CDR3: TGCGCCAGCAGCGTACAGATGACCTCCTACGAGCAGTACTTC.

V is TRBV5-1 and J is TRBJ2-1, with D unresolved. V was shortened by 3 bases and J by 4 bases, with 11 bases between the two germline ends. CDR1 and CDR2 (germline): SGHRS, YFSETQ. This CDR3 spans 14 amino acids. The CDR3 nucleotides are TGCGCCAGCAGCTCCCCACCGATTTACAATGAGCAGTTCTTC. This codes for CASSSPPIYNEQFF.

This clonotype was seen a handful of times. The CDR3 sequence: CASSYPDLAGELFF. The CDR3 DNA follows: TGTGCCAGCAGTTATCCCGACTTGGCCGGGGAGCTGTTTTTT. The chain links TRBV6-2 or TRBV6-3 to TRBJ2-2; D call uncertain. The CDR3 is 14 amino acids. V gave up 3 bases and J gave up 6 bases, with 11 bases separating them. Germline V gene lookup returns CDR1 MNHEY and CDR2 SVGEGT.

There are a few counts of this clonotype. V usage is TRBV12-2 and J usage is TRBJ2-7. TRBV12-2 represents a pseudogene. CDR3 length equals 16 residues. For the CDR3, the DNA is TGTGCAAGTCGCTTACCCCAACCCAACCTAACCTACGAGCAGTACTTC. This codes for CASRLPQPNLTYEQYF.

This clonotype was found many times. The chain joins TRBV30 to TRBJ2-2; 9 bases are shared with TRBD1. Losses at the gene ends were 6 bases for V and 0 bases for J; bases not matched to a gene: 2. CDR1 is GTSNPN and CDR2 is SVGIG in the germline V gene (reference sequence). CDR3 length: 14 residues. Written as DNA, the CDR3 is TGTGCCTGCAGACAGGGGGCGAACACCGGGGAGCTGTTTTTT. This sequence encodes CACRQGANTGELFF.

This clonotype has only a few counts. The chain links TRBV7-2 to TRBJ2-7; no definite D call. This CDR3 contains 15 residues. Deletions cut 2 bases from V and 3 bases from J, with 14 bases between. Germline CDR1 and CDR2: SGHTA and FQGNSA. The DNA of the CDR3 is TGTGCCAGCAGCTTAAGGTTAGGACCTGTCTACGAGCAGTACTTC. It encodes CASSLRLGPVYEQYF. The full variable domain, completed using reference TRBV7-2 and TRBJ2-7, is GAGVSQSPSNKVTEKGKDVELRCDPISGHTALYWYRQSLGQGLEFLIYFQGNSAPDKSGLPSDRFSAERTGGSVSTLTIQRTQQEDSAVYLCASSLRLGPVYEQYFGPGTRLTVT.

The rearrangement joins TRBV5-1 to TRBJ2-7; D tentatively reads TRBD1 or TRBD2 (6 bases each). This CDR3 has 14 residues. Germline V gene data show CDR1 as SGHRS and CDR2 as YFSETQ. V shed 0 bases and J shed 6 bases, with 13 bases lying between them. CDR3: CASSLEKRGAEQYF. CDR3 sequence (DNA): TGCGCCAGCAGCTTGGAAAAAAGGGGGGCCGAGCAGTACTTC.

The table lists this clonotype with a few counts. The chain combines TRBV29-1 with TRBJ1-2, with a weak D call TRBD1 (5 bases). Trimming left V 3 bases short and J 6 bases short, with 20 bases between. Germline-derived CDR1 and CDR2 are SQVTM and ANQGSEA. This CDR3 contains 15 residues. DNA of the CDR3: TGCAGCGTTGACCTCCCCTTGCCGGGAGGGGATGGCTACACCTTC. Protein product: CSVDLPLPGGDGYTF.

The genes are TRBV15 and TRBJ1-2, with 7 bases fitting TRBD1. Germline trimming cut 2 bases from V and 0 bases from J; bases unmatched to any gene: 3. The CDR3 is 15 amino acids. The germline V gene encodes CDR1 LNHNV and CDR2 YYDKDF (reference sequence). CDR3 region: CATSRRGQANYGYTF. CDR3 DNA: TGTGCCACCAGCAGAAGAGGACAGGCTAACTATGGCTACACCTTC.